Presented here are 20 T cell receptor beta chains from one specimen sequenced in a study of shared clonotypes between healthy human individuals. The repertoire was sequenced with immunoSEQ multiplex PCR; TCRdb's copy has only in-frame clones and lacks some. This sample has fewer than 200,000 clones, with approximately 60% found just once. Material: memory CD4+ T cells sorted from blood. Described subset: CD45RA-negative fraction. The receptors stem from a man aged 25-45 years in good health.

This clone was counted at least ten times. This rearrangement joins TRBV7-6 to TRBJ1-1; D perhaps matches TRBD1 (6 bases). The CDR3 is made up of 15 amino acids. The V and J ends lost 3 bases and 4 bases respectively, with 15 bases between them. Germline values: CDR1 SGHVS, CDR2 FNYEAQ. CDR3 in DNA: TGTGCCAGCAGCTTGGGGGGCGGTGGAGGCACTGAAGCTTTCTTT. As protein: CASSLGGGGGTEAFF.

Concerning this clone: At one boundary the junction diverges from the germline segment, which might be a read error. The rearrangement links TRBV29-1 to TRBJ2-3, with 13 bases that match TRBD2. The CDR3 length is 15 residues. Germline CDR1 is SQVTM and CDR2 is ANQGSEA. The CDR3, as DNA: TGCAGCGTCGAAGGACTAGCGGGAGCGTGGGATACGCAGTATTTT. Its protein is CSVEGLAGAWDTQYF.

V gene TRBV6-1 combines with J gene TRBJ2-1; D is ambiguous. This CDR3 region has 14 residues. CDR1 and CDR2 (germline): MNHNS, SASEGT. V was shortened by 5 bases and J by 0 bases, with 8 bases between the two germline ends. In DNA, the CDR3 is TGTGCCAGCAGTCCGACTCGCTCCTACAATGAGCAGTTCTTC. It codes for CASSPTRSYNEQFF.

This rearrangement joins TRBV7-8 to TRBJ2-7; no firm D call. CDR1 is SGHVS, CDR2 FQNEAQ, per germline. The CDR3 is 15 residues long. V was trimmed by 3 bases and J by 2 bases, leaving 14 bases between them. The CDR3 DNA reads as TGTGCCAGCAGCTTTACGACATCCCGCACCTACGAGCAGTACTTC. Translating gives CASSFTTSRTYEQYF.

This chain links TRBV21-1 with TRBJ2-2; the table gives TRBD2 as D, unverified against the DNA. TRBV21-1 counts as a pseudogene. This CDR3 has 19 residues. For the CDR3, the DNA is TGTGCCAGCAGCCCGCCCCTTGATGAGAGCGGGACTAACACCGGGGAGCTGTTTTTT. Its translation: CASSPPLDESGTNTGELFF.

This sequence joins TRBV18 and TRBJ1-4; D perhaps matches TRBD1 (5 bases). This CDR3 region has 14 residues. The V end was cut by 6 bases, the J end by 0 bases, with 8 bases between. Germline lookup yields CDR1 KGHSH and CDR2 LQKENI. The CDR3 DNA reads as TGTGCCAGCTCGGACACGGCAACTAATGAAAAACTGTTTTTT. Its protein is CASSDTATNEKLFF.

The rearrangement links TRBV5-8 to TRBJ2-7, with D tentatively TRBD2 (6 bases). Per the germline V gene, CDR1 is SGHTS and CDR2 is YDEGEE. Trimming shortened V by 2 bases and J by 3 bases, and 12 bases separated the two germline ends. The CDR3 contains 14 residues. In DNA, the CDR3 is TGTGCCAGCAGCTTAACGGGACTCCACTACGAGCAGTACTTC. It encodes CASSLTGLHYEQYF.

The chain uses TRBV7-2 and TRBJ2-3, with 7 nucleotides matching TRBD2. Germline V gene lookup returns CDR1 SGHTA and CDR2 FQGNSA. Trimming took 8 bases from V and 0 from J; bases not matched to a gene: 5. The CDR3 sequence is 14 residues long. Here the CDR3 reads CASGRGMSTDTQYF. The CDR3 DNA sequence: TGTGCCAGCGGGAGGGGAATGAGCACAGATACGCAGTATTTT.

The rearrangement uses TRBV18 and TRBJ2-2, with 7 positions matching TRBD1. Trimming at V came to 3 bases and at J to 3 bases, leaving 4 bases not matched to a gene. Germline CDR1 KGHSH, CDR2 LQKENI. This CDR3 has 15 residues. CDR3 residues: CASSPGQFYTGELFF. As DNA, the CDR3 is TGTGCCAGCTCACCGGGACAGTTTTACACCGGGGAGCTGTTTTTT.

The chain joins TRBV29-1 to TRBJ2-3; the match to TRBD2 covers 9 bases. The junction had 5 bases not matched to a gene; V was cut back by 5 bases and J by 2 bases. This CDR3 is built from 14 residues. Germline CDR1 is SQVTM and CDR2 is ANQGSEA. CDR3: CSVPTSGVTDTQYF. CDR3 in DNA: TGCAGCGTTCCGACTAGCGGAGTCACAGATACGCAGTATTTT.

The chain carries TRBV10-1 and TRBJ2-3, with 11 bases aligning to TRBD1. V lost 2 bases to trimming and J lost 4 bases; unmatched junction nucleotides: 2. From germline, CDR1 is WNHNN and CDR2 SYGVQD (reference sequence). CDR3 length equals 15 residues. The CDR3 nucleotides are TGCGCCAGCAGTGAGCTGGGACAGGGGGCAGATACGCAGTATTTT. This gives the protein CASSELGQGADTQYF.

The CDR3 DNA sequence: TGTGCCAGCGGGGGTGGGGGACAGAGACGTTACAATGAGCAGTTCTTC. Translation gives CASGGGGQRRYNEQFF. V usage is TRBV2 and J usage is TRBJ2-1, with TRBD1 matching over 7 bases. There are 16 residues in the CDR3. Germline assignment: CDR1 SNHLY and CDR2 FYNNEI. V lost 8 bases to trimming and J lost 4 bases; unmatched junction nucleotides: 14.

The chain recombines TRBV5-1 with TRBJ2-2; D is uncertain. The CDR3 extends over 14 amino acids. The ends were cut back, 5 bases at V and 2 bases at J, with 10 bases in the middle. The V gene's germline CDR1 is SGHRS and CDR2 YFSETQ. The CDR3 sequence: CASSRQENTGELFF. The CDR3 nucleotides are TGCGCCAGCAGTCGGCAGGAAAACACCGGGGAGCTGTTTTTT. Using reference TRBV5-1 and TRBJ2-2 for the parts outside the CDR3, the full variable domain is KAGVTQTPRYLIKTRGQQVTLSCSPISGHRSVSWYQQTPGQGLQFLFEYFSETQRNKGNFPGRFSGRQFSNSRSEMNVSTLELGDSALYLCASSRQENTGELFFGEGSRLTVL.

The chain couples TRBV28 to TRBJ2-7; no firm D call. Between the trimmed V and J ends, which lost 2 bases and 1 base, there was a span of 6 bases. CDR1 and CDR2 (germline): MDHEN, SYDVKM. The CDR3 totals 13 residues. The CDR3 DNA is TGTGCCAGCAGTTTAACGGAATCCTACGAGCAGTACTTC. Protein: CASSLTESYEQYF. Filled out from reference TRBV28 and TRBJ2-7, the complete variable domain reads DVKVTQSSRYLVKRTGEKVFLECVQDMDHENMFWYRQDPGLGLRLIYFSYDVKMKEKGDIPEGYSVSREKKERFSLILESASTNQTSMYLCASSLTESYEQYFGPGTRLTVT.

The rearrangement joins TRBV27 to TRBJ1-2, with 7 bases identical to TRBD1. The CDR3 runs 12 residues. Germline-derived CDR1 and CDR2 are MNHEY and SMNVEV (reference sequence). V gave up 6 bases and J gave up 7 bases; unmatched junction bases: 5. The CDR3 reads CASSERDSGYTF. The CDR3 coding sequence is TGTGCCAGCAGCGAGAGGGACAGTGGCTACACCTTC.

The V gene is TRBV10-1, the J gene TRBJ2-3, with 11 bases fitting TRBD2. Germline CDR1 reads WNHNN; CDR2 reads SYGVQD (reference sequence). J gave up 4 bases and V 10 bases, and 7 bases lay outside the gene matches. The CDR3 runs to 14 residues. The CDR3 DNA is TGCGCCACCTCACCGGGACTAGCGGCAGATACGCAGTATTTT. It is translated as CATSPGLAADTQYF.

V and J are TRBV6-1 and TRBJ2-5; TRBD2 matches 13 bases. The CDR3 length is 20 residues. The junction had 16 bases not matched to a gene; V was cut back by 1 base and J by 5 bases. Germline CDR1 reads MNHNS; CDR2 reads SASEGT. CDR3 amino acids: CASSEVGLAGVGARFETQYF. As DNA, the CDR3 is TGTGCCAGCAGTGAAGTCGGACTAGCGGGAGTGGGGGCGAGGTTTGAGACCCAGTACTTC.

This clone was counted between two and nine times. The CDR3, as DNA: TGTGCCAGCAGCTCCGGGCGGGGGTCCACTGAAGCTTTCTTT. Its translation: CASSSGRGSTEAFF. The J gene is TRBJ1-1, the V gene TRBV7-2; D perhaps matches TRBD1 (5 bases). Germline values: CDR1 SGHTA, CDR2 FQGNSA. CDR3 length: 14 residues. V lost 4 bases and J 4 bases, leaving 13 bases between the germline ends. Variable domain in full (rest from reference TRBV7-2 and TRBJ1-1): GAGVSQSPSNKVTEKGKDVELRCDPISGHTALYWYRQSLGQGLEFLIYFQGNSAPDKSGLPSDRFSAERTGGSVSTLTIQRTQQEDSAVYLCASSSGRGSTEAFFGQGTRLTVV.

The chain links TRBV20-1 to TRBJ2-7; no definite D call. This CDR3 spans 10 amino acids. V was clipped by 6 bases and J by 7 bases, with 10 bases between them. Germline values: CDR1 DFQATT, CDR2 SNEGSKA (reference sequence). CDR3 amino acids: CSAATGEQYF. CDR3 sequence (DNA): TGCAGTGCCGCAACTGGGGAGCAGTACTTC.

As to this clone: The identical CDR3 is also encoded by other nucleotide sequences in the sample. The chain has TRBV11-2 and TRBJ1-2; D not resolved. The germline V gene encodes CDR1 SGHAT and CDR2 FQNNGV. The CDR3 has 14 amino acids. The germline V and J ends were trimmed by 6 bases and 4 bases, with 15 bases remaining between them. The CDR3 here is CASRPVSQFYGYTF. CDR3 in DNA: TGTGCCAGCAGACCCGTCTCCCAGTTCTATGGCTACACCTTC.